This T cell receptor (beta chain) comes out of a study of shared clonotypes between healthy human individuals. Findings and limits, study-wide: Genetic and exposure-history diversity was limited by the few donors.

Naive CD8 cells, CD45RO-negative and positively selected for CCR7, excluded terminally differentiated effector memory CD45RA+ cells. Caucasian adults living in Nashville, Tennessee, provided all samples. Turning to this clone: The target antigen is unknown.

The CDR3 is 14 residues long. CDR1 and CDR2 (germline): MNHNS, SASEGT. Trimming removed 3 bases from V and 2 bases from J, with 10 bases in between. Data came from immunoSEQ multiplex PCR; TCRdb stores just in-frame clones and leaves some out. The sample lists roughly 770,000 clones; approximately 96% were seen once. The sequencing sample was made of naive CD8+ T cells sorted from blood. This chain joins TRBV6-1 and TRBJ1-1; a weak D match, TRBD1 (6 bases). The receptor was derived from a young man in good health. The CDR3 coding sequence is TGTGCCAGCAGTGATTGGACAGCAAACACTGAAGCTTTCTTT. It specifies CASSDWTANTEAFF.